The 12 T cell receptor beta chains below were found in one sample sequenced in a study of vaccination effects on CD4 cells after COVID-19 (dated by TCRdb to the early 2020s). The library was made by the immunoSEQ multiplex PCR assay. TCRdb obtained this table from immuneACCESS and retained in-frame rearrangements with V and J assigned. These tables miss some clones; where compared with another copy, unresolved V genes account for less than half of the shortfall, and the remainder is unexplained. For this sample the table gives tens of thousands of clones, of which about four fifths were detected only once. The top ten hold less than 3.5% of the sample. After about 9 days of culture, CD4+ T cells were isolated with the EasySep CD4+ T cell isolation kit. Antigens for these TCRs are unknown. The sequencing used CD4+ T cells from PBMCs cultured without peptide, collected before COVID-19 vaccination. The receptors come from a human donor who received a COVID-19 vaccine.

The rearrangement links TRBV9 to TRBJ1-2; D remains unclear. Trimming removed 0 bases from V and 0 bases from J, with 6 bases in between. The V gene's germline CDR1 is SGDLS and CDR2 YYNGEE. The CDR3 has 14 amino acids. The CDR3 DNA sequence: TGTGCCAGCAGCGTAGCCGACACTAACTATGGCTACACCTTC. This translates into CASSVADTNYGYTF.

This rearrangement joins TRBV19 to TRBJ2-6; tentatively, D is TRBD1 or TRBD2 (6 bases each). Germline loops: CDR1 LNHDA, CDR2 SQIVND (reference sequence). The V gene lost 3 bases and the J gene lost 6 bases, with 18 bases spanning the gap. This CDR3 is 17 amino acids long. CDR3 protein: CASSIKLGGVLANVLTF. The CDR3 DNA reads as TGTGCCAGTAGTATCAAACTGGGGGGCGTATTGGCCAACGTCCTGACTTTC.

This chain joins TRBV5-1 and TRBJ2-3; the match to TRBD2 covers 11 bases. The CDR3 runs 16 residues. Germline V gene sequence: CDR1 SGHRS, CDR2 YFSETQ. J lost 2 bases, V lost 4 bases, and 6 bases had no gene match. CDR3 residues: CASSPGLAADTDTQYF. The CDR3 coding sequence is TGCGCCAGCAGCCCGGGACTAGCGGCAGACACAGATACGCAGTATTTT.

J is TRBJ1-2 and V is TRBV5-1; D is perhaps TRBD1 (6 bases). The V and J ends lost 4 bases and 13 bases respectively, with 14 bases between them. This CDR3 has 11 residues. Germline V CDR1 and CDR2: SGHRS, YFSETQ. The CDR3 sequence: CASSSETGSTF. The DNA for the CDR3 is TGCGCCAGCAGCAGCGAAACAGGGAGCACCTTC. The whole variable domain, remainder taken from reference TRBV5-1 and TRBJ1-2, is KAGVTQTPRYLIKTRGQQVTLSCSPISGHRSVSWYQQTPGQGLQFLFEYFSETQRNKGNFPGRFSGRQFSNSRSEMNVSTLELGDSALYLCASSSETGSTFGSGTRLTVV.

This chain links TRBV30 with TRBJ2-2; D is ambiguous. The CDR3 length is 12 residues. Deletions cut 6 bases from V and 4 bases from J, with 9 bases between. Germline V CDR1 and CDR2: GTSNPN, SVGIG (reference sequence). The CDR3 bases are TGTGCCTGTTCAGGCTTCACCGGGGAGCTGTTTTTT. Translating it yields CACSGFTGELFF.

This clone showed up just once. This rearrangement joins TRBV20-1 to TRBJ2-7; D remains ambiguous. V lost 0 bases, J lost 5 bases, and 2 bases lay in between. The CDR3 runs 10 residues. Germline V gene data show CDR1 as DFQATT and CDR2 as SNEGSKA (reference sequence). The CDR3 bases are TGCAGTGCTAGAGAGCACGAGCAGTACTTC. It codes for CSAREHEQYF.

CDR3 sequence (DNA): TGTGCCAGCAGCTTAGGTTACAGGGCTAGTTCCTACGAGCAGTACTTC. This encodes CASSLGYRASSYEQYF. The chain has TRBV7-9 and TRBJ2-7, with D perhaps TRBD1 (6 bases). V was trimmed by 1 base and J by 1 base, leaving 14 bases between them. This CDR3 region has 16 residues. Germline V gene data show CDR1 as SEHNR and CDR2 as FQNEAQ (reference sequence).

The rearrangement joins TRBV9 to TRBJ1-5; tentative D call: TRBD1 (5 bases). Germline-derived CDR1 and CDR2 are SGDLS and YYNGEE. This CDR3 has 14 amino acids. The V end lost 0 bases, the J end lost 1 base, and 5 bases lay between the germline ends. The CDR3 DNA sequence: TGTGCCAGCAGCGTAGGGGACAGCAATCAGCCCCAGCATTTT. This codes for CASSVGDSNQPQHF.

This chain joins TRBV6-5 and TRBJ2-3; D call uncertain. The CDR3 is made up of 12 amino acids. CDR1 and CDR2 from the germline V gene are MNHEY and SVGAGI. The germline V and J ends were trimmed by 4 bases and 6 bases, with 8 bases remaining between them. CDR3 in amino acids: CASSSPKDTQYF. In nucleotides, the CDR3 is TGTGCCAGCAGTTCCCCTAAGGATACGCAGTATTTT.

V is TRBV18 and J is TRBJ1-3; D gene unclear. Trimming left V 3 bases short and J 3 bases short, with 6 bases between. Germline assignment: CDR1 KGHSH and CDR2 LQKENI. CDR3 length: 13 residues. CDR3 in amino acids: CASSPDRGNTIYF. The CDR3, as DNA: TGTGCCAGCTCACCGGATCGTGGAAACACCATATATTTT.

This sequence joins TRBV25-1 and TRBJ1-4; D remains unclear. The CDR3 runs to 12 residues. Trimming pared 7 bases from V and 10 bases from J, leaving 13 bases between. CDR1 and CDR2 (germline): MGHDK, SYGVNS. In nucleotides, the CDR3 is TGTGCCAGCACCTGGACGGACGGAAAACTGTTTTTT. Translating it yields CASTWTDGKLFF. Full variable domain (remainder filled in from reference TRBV25-1 and TRBJ1-4): EADIYQTPRYLVIGTGKKITLECSQTMGHDKMYWYQQDPGMELHLIHYSYGVNSTEKGDLSSESTVSRIRTEHFPLTLESARPSHTSQYLCASTWTDGKLFFGSGTQLSVL.

This clone was seen a few times. CDR3 loop: CASSSDTTGGGTEAFF. Here the CDR3 DNA reads TGTGCCAGCAGCTCCGATACGACAGGGGGAGGAACTGAAGCTTTCTTT. The chain couples TRBV7-6 to TRBJ1-1; 9 bases are a match to TRBD1. J gave up 5 bases and V 4 bases, and 11 bases lay outside the gene matches. Per germline, CDR1 SGHVS and CDR2 FNYEAQ. The CDR3 is made up of 16 amino acids.